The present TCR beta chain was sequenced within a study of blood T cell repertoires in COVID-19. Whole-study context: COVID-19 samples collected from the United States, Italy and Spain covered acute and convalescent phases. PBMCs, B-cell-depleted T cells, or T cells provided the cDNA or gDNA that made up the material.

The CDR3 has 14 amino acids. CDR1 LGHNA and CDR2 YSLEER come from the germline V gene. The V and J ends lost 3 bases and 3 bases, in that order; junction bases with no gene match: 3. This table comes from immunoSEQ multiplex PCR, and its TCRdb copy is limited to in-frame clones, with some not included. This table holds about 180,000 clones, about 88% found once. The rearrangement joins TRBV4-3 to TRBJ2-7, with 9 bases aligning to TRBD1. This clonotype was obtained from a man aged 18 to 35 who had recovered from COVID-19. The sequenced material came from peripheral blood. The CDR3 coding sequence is TGCGCCAGCAGCCAGGGACAGGGCAACTACGAGCAGTACTTC. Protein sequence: CASSQGQGNYEQYF.